Listed below are T cell receptor beta chains from one sample, sequenced in a study of OX40 agonist ivuxolimab in advanced cancers. The repertoire was sequenced with immunoSEQ multiplex PCR; TCRdb's copy has only in-frame clones and lacks some. This sample carries about 70,000 clones, about 91% of them seen once, and the ten largest clones take 0.8% to 0.9%. The sample here was CD4+ or CD8+ T cells sorted from blood, taken in a trial of the OX40 agonist ivuxolimab. The receptor set was obtained from an adult with an advanced solid tumor such as melanoma, head and neck, liver or kidney cancer. The CDR3 runs from the conserved cysteine through the conserved F or W.

CDR3 length	V gene	J gene	CDR3 protein
15	TRBV10-3	TRBJ2-7	CAISDPGQASYEQYF
19	TRBV30	TRBJ1-5	CAWSVGKDSRGWSNQPQHF
14	TRBV28	TRBJ2-2	CASRQGSIAGELFF
13	TRBV30	TRBJ1-4	CAFTDSRSEKLFF
16	TRBV5-1	TRBJ2-1	CASSLVPAGLYNEQFF
15	TRBV7-2	TRBJ2-6	CASSSAGAGANVLTF
16	TRBV18	TRBJ2-5	CASSPAGGGFQETQYF
13	TRBV15	TRBJ2-7	CATSRGESYEQYF
14	TRBV6-5	TRBJ1-6	CASSYFDPNSPLHF
16	TRBV7-6	TRBJ1-3	CASSLGQQGTGNTIYF